This section outlines one T cell receptor beta chain sequence together with its context. Its specificity is unknown. A read error is possible here, since a much larger clone lies one base away. This sample is part of a study of PD-L1 blockade in urothelial cancer. Study details: Across blood samples, T cells had a median count of roughly 140,000.

From germline, CDR1 is SEHNR and CDR2 FQNEAQ (reference sequence). The ends were cut back, 5 bases at V and 5 bases at J, with 6 bases in the middle. This CDR3 spans 11 amino acids. TCRdb keeps only in-frame clones here, not all; method: immunoSEQ multiplex PCR. The sample includes roughly 45,000 clones, 75% to 85% of them seen just once. Time point meaning: pretreatment peripheral blood. Study observations and caveats: Patients who had durable benefit saw their tumor-associated blood clones expand more at 3 weeks.

The sequences come from PBMCs, collected around atezolizumab (anti-PD-L1) treatment. This chain connects TRBV7-9 to TRBJ1-1; the D is unclear. This receptor was taken from a man between 60 and 70 years old with urothelial cancer. CDR3 nucleotide sequence: TGTGCCAGCAGCCCCGGGACTGAAGCTTTCTTT. The encoded protein is CASSPGTEAFF. The full variable domain, rest sourced from reference TRBV7-9 and TRBJ1-1, is DTGVSQNPRHKITKRGQNVTFRCDPISEHNRLYWYRQTLGQGPEFLTYFQNEAQLEKSRLLSDRFSAERPKGSFSTLEIQRTEQGDSAMYLCASSPGTEAFFGQGTRLTVV.